This TCR beta chain was documented in a study of blood T cell repertoires in COVID-19. The CDR3 length is 15 residues. The germline V gene has CDR1 SGHDN and CDR2 FVKESK. V gave up 4 bases and J gave up 8 bases; unmatched junction bases: 13. Per the original methods: It was from reference gene primer amplification that nucleated cell counts were estimated. The assay was immunoSEQ multiplex PCR, and TCRdb's table has in-frame clones only and misses some. That table supplies the V and J calls and clone size; D and trimming were determined from the DNA. The sample holds 150,000 to 200,000 clones, 85% seen once.

The source material was peripheral blood. This clonotype was sampled from a human donor with acute or convalescent COVID-19. The donor label of this sample is uncertain. The chain has TRBV14 and TRBJ1-1; the match to TRBD1 covers 7 bases. The CDR3 sequence: CASSPTPRAGGEAFF. CDR3 coding DNA: TGTGCCAGCAGCCCCACCCCCCGGGCAGGGGGAGAAGCTTTCTTT.